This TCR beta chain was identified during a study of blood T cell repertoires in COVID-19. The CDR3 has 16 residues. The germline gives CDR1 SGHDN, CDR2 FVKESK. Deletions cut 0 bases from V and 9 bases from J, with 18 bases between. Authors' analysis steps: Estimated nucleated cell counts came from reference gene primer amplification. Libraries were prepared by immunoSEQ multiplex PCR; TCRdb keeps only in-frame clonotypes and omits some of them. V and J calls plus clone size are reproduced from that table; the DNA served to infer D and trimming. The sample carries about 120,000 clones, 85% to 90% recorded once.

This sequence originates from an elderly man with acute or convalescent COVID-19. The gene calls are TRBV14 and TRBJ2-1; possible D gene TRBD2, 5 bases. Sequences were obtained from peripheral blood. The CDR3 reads CASSQEPVRQRGEQFF. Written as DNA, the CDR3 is TGTGCCAGCAGCCAAGAGCCAGTTCGACAACGGGGTGAGCAGTTCTTC.